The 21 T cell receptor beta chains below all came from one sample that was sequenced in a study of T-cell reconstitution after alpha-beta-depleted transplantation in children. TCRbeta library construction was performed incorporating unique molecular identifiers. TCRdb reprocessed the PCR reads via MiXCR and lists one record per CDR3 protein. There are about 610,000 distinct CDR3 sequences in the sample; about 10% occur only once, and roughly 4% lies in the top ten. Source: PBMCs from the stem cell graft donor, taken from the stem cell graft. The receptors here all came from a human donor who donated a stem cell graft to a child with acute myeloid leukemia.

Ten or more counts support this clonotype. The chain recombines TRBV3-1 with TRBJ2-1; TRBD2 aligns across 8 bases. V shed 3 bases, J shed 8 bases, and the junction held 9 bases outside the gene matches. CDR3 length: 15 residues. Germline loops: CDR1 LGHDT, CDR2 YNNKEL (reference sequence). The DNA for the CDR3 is TGTGCCAGCAGCCACCAGGGGACTAGTTACTATGAGCAGTTCTTC. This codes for CASSHQGTSYYEQFF.

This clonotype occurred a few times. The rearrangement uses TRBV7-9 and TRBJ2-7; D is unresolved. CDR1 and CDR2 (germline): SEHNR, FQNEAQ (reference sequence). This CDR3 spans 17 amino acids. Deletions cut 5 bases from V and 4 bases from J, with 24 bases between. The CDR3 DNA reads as TGTGCCAGCAGCGCGTGGTTAGAACCCCTGGCCTTATACGAGCAGTACTTC. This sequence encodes CASSAWLEPLALYEQYF.

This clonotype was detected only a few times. CDR3 protein: CASTWGTSGVNEQFF. CDR3 bases: TGTGCCAGCACGTGGGGGACTAGCGGGGTCAATGAGCAGTTCTTC. The chain carries TRBV27 and TRBJ2-1; 13 nucleotides align to TRBD2. Looked up from germline, CDR1 is MNHEY and CDR2 is SMNVEV (reference sequence). The CDR3 spans 15 residues. The V and J ends lost 7 bases and 6 bases, in that order; junction bases with no gene match: 6.

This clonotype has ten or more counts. CDR3 in DNA: TGCAGCGCAACCCGCGGGACAGGCCAAGAGACCCAGTACTTC. It codes for CSATRGTGQETQYF. The chain recombines TRBV29-1 with TRBJ2-5; 8 bases align to TRBD1. V shed 7 bases, J shed 1 base, and the junction held 8 bases outside the gene matches. Germline values: CDR1 SQVTM, CDR2 ANQGSEA. The CDR3 has 14 amino acids.

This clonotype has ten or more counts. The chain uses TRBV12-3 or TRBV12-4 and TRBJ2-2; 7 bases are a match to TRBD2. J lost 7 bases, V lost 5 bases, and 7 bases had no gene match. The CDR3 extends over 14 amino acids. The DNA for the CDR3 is TGTGCCAGCAGTCCCCGGACTAGGGTCGGGGAGCTGTTTTTT. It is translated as CASSPRTRVGELFF.

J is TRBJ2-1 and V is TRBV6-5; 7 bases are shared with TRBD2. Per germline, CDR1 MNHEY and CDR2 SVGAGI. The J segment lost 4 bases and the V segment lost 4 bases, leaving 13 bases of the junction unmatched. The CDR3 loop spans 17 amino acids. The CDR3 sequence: CASSSARGEGLYNEQFF. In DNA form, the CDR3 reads TGTGCCAGCAGTTCGGCCCGAGGGGAGGGCCTTTACAATGAGCAGTTCTTC.

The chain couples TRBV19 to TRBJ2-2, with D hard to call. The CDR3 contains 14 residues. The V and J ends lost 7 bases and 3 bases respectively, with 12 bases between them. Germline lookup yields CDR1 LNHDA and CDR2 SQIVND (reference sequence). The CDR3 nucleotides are TGTGCCAGTACTCCCCCTGGGGACACCGGGGAGCTGTTTTTT. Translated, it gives CASTPPGDTGELFF.

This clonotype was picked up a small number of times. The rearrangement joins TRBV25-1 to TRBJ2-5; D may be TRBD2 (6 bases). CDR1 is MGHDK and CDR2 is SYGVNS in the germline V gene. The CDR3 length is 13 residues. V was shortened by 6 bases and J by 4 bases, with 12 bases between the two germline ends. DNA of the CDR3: TGTGCCAGCAGATCGGAGGGTGCAGAGACCCAGTACTTC. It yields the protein CASRSEGAETQYF.

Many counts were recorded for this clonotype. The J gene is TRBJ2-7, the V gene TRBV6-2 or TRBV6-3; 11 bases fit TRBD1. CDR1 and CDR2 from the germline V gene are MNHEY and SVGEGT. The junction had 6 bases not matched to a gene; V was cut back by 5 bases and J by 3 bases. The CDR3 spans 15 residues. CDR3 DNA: TGTGCCAGCAGTAACCCCGGGACAGGGGGCTACGAGCAGTACTTC. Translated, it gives CASSNPGTGGYEQYF.

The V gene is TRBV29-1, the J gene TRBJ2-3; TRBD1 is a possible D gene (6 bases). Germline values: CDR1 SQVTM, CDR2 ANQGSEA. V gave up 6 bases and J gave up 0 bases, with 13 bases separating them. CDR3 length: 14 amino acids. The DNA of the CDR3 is TGCAGCGTGGCAGGGGCTCCTAGCACAGATACGCAGTATTTT. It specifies CSVAGAPSTDTQYF.

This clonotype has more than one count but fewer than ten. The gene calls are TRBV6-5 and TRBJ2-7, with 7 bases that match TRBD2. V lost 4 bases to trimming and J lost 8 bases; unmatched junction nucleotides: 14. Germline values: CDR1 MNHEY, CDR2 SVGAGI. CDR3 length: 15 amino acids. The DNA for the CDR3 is TGTGCCAGCAGTTCTCCACTAGCGCCCGGATTAAAGCAGTACTTC. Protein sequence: CASSSPLAPGLKQYF.

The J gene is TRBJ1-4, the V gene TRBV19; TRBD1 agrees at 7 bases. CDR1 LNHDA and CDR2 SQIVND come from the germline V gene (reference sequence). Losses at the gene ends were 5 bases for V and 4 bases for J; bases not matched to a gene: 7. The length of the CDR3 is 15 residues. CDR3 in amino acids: CASSSPTGINEKLFF. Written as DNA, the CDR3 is TGTGCCAGTAGTTCTCCGACAGGGATTAATGAAAAACTGTTTTTT.

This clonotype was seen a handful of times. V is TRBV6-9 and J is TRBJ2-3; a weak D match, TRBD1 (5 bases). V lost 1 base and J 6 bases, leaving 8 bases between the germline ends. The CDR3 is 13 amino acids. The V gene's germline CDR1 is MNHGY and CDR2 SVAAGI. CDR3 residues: CASSYWKGDTQYF. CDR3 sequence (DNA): TGTGCCAGCAGTTATTGGAAGGGGGATACGCAGTATTTT.

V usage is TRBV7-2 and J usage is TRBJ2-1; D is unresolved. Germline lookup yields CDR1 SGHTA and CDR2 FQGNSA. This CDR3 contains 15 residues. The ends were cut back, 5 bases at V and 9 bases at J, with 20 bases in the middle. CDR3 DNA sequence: TGTGCCAGCAGCCCCTCCGCCAGCCCAGATGGTGAGCAGTTCTTC. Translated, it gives CASSPSASPDGEQFF.

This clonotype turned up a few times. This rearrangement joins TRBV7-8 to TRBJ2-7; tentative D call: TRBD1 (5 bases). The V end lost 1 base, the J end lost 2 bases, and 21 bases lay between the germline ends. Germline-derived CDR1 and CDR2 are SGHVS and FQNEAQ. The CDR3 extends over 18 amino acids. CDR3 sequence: CASSLVVPDSLLAYEQYF. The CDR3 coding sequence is TGTGCCAGCAGCTTAGTTGTCCCCGACAGTTTATTAGCCTACGAGCAGTACTTC. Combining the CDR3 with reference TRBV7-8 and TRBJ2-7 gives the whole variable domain GAGVSQSPRYKVAKRGQDVALRCDPISGHVSLFWYQQALGQGPEFLTYFQNEAQLDKSGLPSDRFFAERPEGSVSTLKIQRTQQEDSAVYLCASSLVVPDSLLAYEQYFGPGTRLTVT.

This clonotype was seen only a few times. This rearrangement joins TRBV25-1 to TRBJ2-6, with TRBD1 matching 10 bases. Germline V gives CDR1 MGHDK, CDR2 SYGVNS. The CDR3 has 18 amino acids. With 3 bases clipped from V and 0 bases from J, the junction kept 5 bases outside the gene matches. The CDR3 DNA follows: TGTGCCAGCAGTGAGACAGGGGGCTCCTACTCTGGGGCCAACGTCCTGACTTTC. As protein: CASSETGGSYSGANVLTF.

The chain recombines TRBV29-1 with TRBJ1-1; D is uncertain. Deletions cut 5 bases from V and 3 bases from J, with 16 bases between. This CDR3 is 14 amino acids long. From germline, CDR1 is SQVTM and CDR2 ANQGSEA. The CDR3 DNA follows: TGCAGCGTTATCGAGGGCAGTGGCCACACTGAAGCTTTCTTT. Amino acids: CSVIEGSGHTEAFF.

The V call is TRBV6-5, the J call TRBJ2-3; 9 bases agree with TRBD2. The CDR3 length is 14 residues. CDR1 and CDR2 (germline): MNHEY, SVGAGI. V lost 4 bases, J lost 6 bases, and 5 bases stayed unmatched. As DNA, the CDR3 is TGTGCCAGCAGTTCCGGGACTAGCTGGGATACGCAGTATTTT. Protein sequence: CASSSGTSWDTQYF.

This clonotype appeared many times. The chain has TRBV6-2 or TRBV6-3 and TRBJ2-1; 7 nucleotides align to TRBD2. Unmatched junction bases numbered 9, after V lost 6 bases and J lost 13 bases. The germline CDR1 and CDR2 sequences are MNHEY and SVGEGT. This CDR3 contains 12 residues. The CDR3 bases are TGTGCCAGCAGGAAGAGCGGGGCGGACCAGTTCTTC. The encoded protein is CASRKSGADQFF.

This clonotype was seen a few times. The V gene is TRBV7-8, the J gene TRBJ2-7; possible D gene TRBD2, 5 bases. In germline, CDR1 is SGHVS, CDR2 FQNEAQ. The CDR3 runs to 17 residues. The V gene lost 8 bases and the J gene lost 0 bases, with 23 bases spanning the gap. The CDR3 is CASQLREISQSSYEQYF. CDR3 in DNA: TGTGCCAGCCAACTCCGGGAAATAAGCCAGAGCTCCTACGAGCAGTACTTC.

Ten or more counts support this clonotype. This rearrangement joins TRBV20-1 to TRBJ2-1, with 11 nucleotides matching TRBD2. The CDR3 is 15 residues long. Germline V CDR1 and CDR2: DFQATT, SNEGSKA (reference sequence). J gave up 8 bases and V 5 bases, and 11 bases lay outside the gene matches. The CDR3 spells CSAPGLAERTYEQFF. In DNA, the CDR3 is TGCAGTGCTCCGGGACTAGCGGAACGAACGTATGAGCAGTTCTTC.